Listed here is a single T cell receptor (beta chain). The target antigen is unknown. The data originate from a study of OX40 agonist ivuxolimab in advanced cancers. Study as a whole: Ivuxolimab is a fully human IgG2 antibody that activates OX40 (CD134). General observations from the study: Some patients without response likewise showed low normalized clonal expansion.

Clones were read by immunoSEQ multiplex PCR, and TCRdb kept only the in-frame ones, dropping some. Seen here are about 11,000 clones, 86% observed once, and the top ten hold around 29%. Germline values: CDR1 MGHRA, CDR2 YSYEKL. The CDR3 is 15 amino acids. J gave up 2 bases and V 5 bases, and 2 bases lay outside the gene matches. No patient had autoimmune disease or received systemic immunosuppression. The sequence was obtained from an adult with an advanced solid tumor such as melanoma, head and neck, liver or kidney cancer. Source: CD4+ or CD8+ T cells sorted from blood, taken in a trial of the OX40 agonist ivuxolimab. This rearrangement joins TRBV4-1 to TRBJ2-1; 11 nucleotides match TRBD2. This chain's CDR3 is CASSLAGGTYNEQFF. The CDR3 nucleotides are TGCGCCAGCAGCTTAGCGGGAGGGACCTACAATGAGCAGTTCTTC.